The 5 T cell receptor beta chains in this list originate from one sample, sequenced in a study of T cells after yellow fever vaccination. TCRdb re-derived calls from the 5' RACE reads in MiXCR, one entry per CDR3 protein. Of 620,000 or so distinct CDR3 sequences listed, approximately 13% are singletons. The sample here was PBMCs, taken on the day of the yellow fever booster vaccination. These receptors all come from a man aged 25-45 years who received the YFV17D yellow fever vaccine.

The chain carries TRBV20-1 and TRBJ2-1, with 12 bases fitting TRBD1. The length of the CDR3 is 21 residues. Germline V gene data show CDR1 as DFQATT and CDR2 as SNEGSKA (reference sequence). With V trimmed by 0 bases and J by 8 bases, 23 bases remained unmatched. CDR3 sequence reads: CSARDHNRDRGLWVSSDEQFF. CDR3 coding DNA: TGCAGTGCTAGAGACCACAACCGGGACAGGGGGCTTTGGGTAAGCAGCGATGAGCAGTTCTTC.

The CDR3 sequence: CSVGDRAYNYGYTF. CDR3 DNA sequence: TGCAGCGTCGGCGACAGGGCTTATAACTATGGCTACACCTTC. The chain links TRBV29-1 to TRBJ1-2; 7 positions match TRBD1. The V and J ends lost 6 bases and 1 base, in that order; junction bases with no gene match: 8. CDR3 length equals 14 residues. Germline V CDR1 and CDR2: SQVTM, ANQGSEA.

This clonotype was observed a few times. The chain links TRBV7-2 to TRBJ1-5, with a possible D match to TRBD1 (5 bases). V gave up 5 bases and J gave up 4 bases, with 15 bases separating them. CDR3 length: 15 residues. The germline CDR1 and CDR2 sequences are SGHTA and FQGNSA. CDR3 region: CASSLEPGVNQPQHF. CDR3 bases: TGTGCCAGCAGCCTCGAGCCGGGGGTGAATCAGCCCCAGCATTTT. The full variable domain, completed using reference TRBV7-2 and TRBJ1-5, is GAGVSQSPSNKVTEKGKDVELRCDPISGHTALYWYRQSLGQGLEFLIYFQGNSAPDKSGLPSDRFSAERTGGSVSTLTIQRTQQEDSAVYLCASSLEPGVNQPQHFGDGTRLSIL.

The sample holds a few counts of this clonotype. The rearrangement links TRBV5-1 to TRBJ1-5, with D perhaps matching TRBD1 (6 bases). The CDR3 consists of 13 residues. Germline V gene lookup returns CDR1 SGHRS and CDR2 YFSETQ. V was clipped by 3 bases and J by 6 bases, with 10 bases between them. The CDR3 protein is CASSWDTSQPQHF. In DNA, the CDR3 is TGCGCCAGCAGCTGGGACACCAGTCAGCCCCAGCATTTT.

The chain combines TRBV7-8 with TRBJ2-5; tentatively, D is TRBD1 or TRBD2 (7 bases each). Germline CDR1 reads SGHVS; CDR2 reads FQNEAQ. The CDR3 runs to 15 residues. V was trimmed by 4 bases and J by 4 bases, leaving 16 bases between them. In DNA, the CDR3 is TGTGCCAGCAGCTCTTGGGGAGGGGGCGGAGAGACCCAGTACTTC. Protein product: CASSSWGGGGETQYF.